The entry that follows covers one TCR beta chain sequence. This sample stems from a study of CD8+ T cells in alopecia areata. As the sequencing template, cDNA was produced by extracting RNA and reverse transcribing it. The table came from immunoSEQ multiplex PCR; TCRdb's copy has only in-frame clones and leaves some out. The repertoire holds roughly 73,000 clones, with 25% to 30% as singletons. Treatment described: oral pan-JAK inhibitor, 5-10 mg twice daily. The source is a human donor with alopecia areata. This material consisted of CD8+ T cells sorted from blood, taken at week 4, from a patient treated with tofacitinib.

The CDR3 DNA is TGTGCCAGCAGTGGGGGGACCGGCACCGGGGAGCTGTTTTTT. Amino acid sequence: CASSGGTGTGELFF. This chain links TRBV9 with TRBJ2-2; tentative D call: TRBD2 (6 bases). The germline gives CDR1 SGDLS, CDR2 YYNGEE. The CDR3 covers 14 residues. V lost 5 bases and J lost 4, with 12 bases in between. The full variable domain, rest sourced from reference TRBV9 and TRBJ2-2, is DSGVTQTPKHLITATGQRVTLRCSPRSGDLSVYWYQQSLDQGLQFLIQYYNGEERAKGNILERFSAQQFPDLHSELNLSSLELGDSALYFCASSGGTGTGELFFGEGSRLTVL.